This paragraph reports one T cell receptor beta chain. The antigen is undetermined. Antigen-specific CD4+ T cells expanded by the ViraFEST assay with viral peptide pools were then sequenced. At the end of more than 8 days of culture, CD4+ T cells were isolated. Participants got two doses of BNT162b2 or mRNA-1273 vaccine. Vaccine recipients, nucleocapsid antibody negative, had no prior SARS-CoV-2 infection. Replacing half the medium with IL-2 medium was done on days 3 and 7. The data originate from a study of vaccination effects on CD4 cells after COVID-19. Looking at the study overall: After the second dose, samples were taken at median day 72.

The V gene end was trimmed by 9 bases and the J gene end by 3 bases; junction bases not matched to a gene: 3. Germline CDR1 KGHDR, CDR2 SFDVKD. The CDR3 totals 13 residues. Clones were read by immunoSEQ multiplex PCR, and TCRdb kept only the in-frame ones, dropping some. This table has 25,000 to 30,000 clones, 73% appearing once. The sequence derives from a human donor who received a COVID-19 vaccine. This specimen consisted of CD4+ T cells from PBMCs cultured with HCoV-NL63 spike peptides, obtained after COVID-19 vaccination. The chain combines TRBV24-1 with TRBJ2-5; 10 nucleotides align to TRBD1. The CDR3 spells CATRGQGEETQYF. The DNA for the CDR3 is TGTGCCACCCGTGGACAGGGGGAAGAGACCCAGTACTTC.